Following are 19 T cell receptor beta chains from one sample sequenced in a study of early T cells in non-severe SARS-CoV-2 infection. One entry per CDR3 protein results from TCRdb running MiXCR on the 5' RACE reads. This sample has over 90,000 distinct CDR3 sequences, with over 9.5% found just once. Material: whole blood, obtained at baseline. Every receptor here comes from an adult who was a healthcare worker with PCR-confirmed SARS-CoV-2 infection or an uninfected control (not recorded which).

This clonotype was seen ten or more times. The chain recombines TRBV6-5 with TRBJ2-7, with 7 bases lining up with TRBD1. Germline values: CDR1 MNHEY, CDR2 SVGAGI. The CDR3 covers 12 residues. After removal of 6 bases from V and 4 bases from J, the junction contained 3 bases not matched to a gene. The CDR3 DNA reads as TGTGCCAGCAGAGGCAGGGGGTACGAGCAGTACTTC. It encodes CASRGRGYEQYF.

Details on this clonotype: Its ends do not fully match the called genes, so a read error is possible. The CDR3: CASSPHGQGGTGELFF. The CDR3 DNA reads as TGTGCTAGCAGCCCCCACGGGCAGGGTGGAACCGGGGAGCTGTTTTTT. The chain combines TRBV7-7 with TRBJ2-2; tentatively, D is TRBD1 (5 bases). This CDR3 contains 16 residues. Germline CDR1 is SSHAT and CDR2 is FNYEAQ (reference sequence).

The chain has TRBV6-4 and TRBJ2-1, with 9 bases that match TRBD2. The ends lost 5 bases at V and 3 bases at J; junction bases unmatched: 5. This CDR3 has 15 amino acids. The germline CDR1 and CDR2 sequences are MRHNA and SNTAGT. The chain's CDR3 is CASSPSGIFYNEQFF. In nucleotides, the CDR3 is TGTGCCAGCAGTCCTAGCGGGATCTTCTACAATGAGCAGTTCTTC.

There are a few counts of this clonotype. The chain links TRBV5-6 to TRBJ1-3, with D tentatively TRBD1 (5 bases). V lost 4 bases, J lost 0 bases, and 14 bases lay in between. Germline CDR1 and CDR2: SGHDT and YYEEEE. This CDR3 contains 16 residues. The CDR3 DNA is TGTGCCAGCAGCCCCGGACACACCAACTCTGGAAACACCATATATTTT. Translation gives CASSPGHTNSGNTIYF.

This clonotype was seen a handful of times. This sequence joins TRBV24-1 and TRBJ2-7; either TRBD1 or TRBD2 may supply D (5 bases each). CDR1 and CDR2 from the germline V gene are KGHDR and SFDVKD. The V end was cut by 7 bases, the J end by 2 bases, with 14 bases between. The CDR3 totals 14 residues. The CDR3 region has the DNA TGTGCCACCAGATCCGGGACGAATGCCTACGAGCAGTACTTC. Translation gives CATRSGTNAYEQYF.

This clonotype was seen more than once but under ten times. The V gene is TRBV29-1, the J gene TRBJ1-5; D possibly corresponds to TRBD1 (5 bases). Trimming took 6 bases from V and 0 from J, leaving 9 bases between them. This CDR3 spans 13 amino acids. Germline CDR1 and CDR2: SQVTM and ANQGSEA. The CDR3 here is CSVARDSNQPQHF. The DNA for the CDR3 is TGCAGCGTAGCCAGGGATAGCAATCAGCCCCAGCATTTT.

CDR3 bases: TGCAGCGTTGGCGATGGGGGAAACAATGAGCAGTTCTTC. Protein product: CSVGDGGNNEQFF. V usage is TRBV29-1 and J usage is TRBJ2-1; D may correspond to TRBD1 or TRBD2 (5 bases each). The CDR3 covers 13 residues. Trimming pared 4 bases from V and 5 bases from J, leaving 12 bases between. The germline gives CDR1 SQVTM, CDR2 ANQGSEA.

The chain recombines TRBV4-2 with TRBJ1-2; D gene unclear. This CDR3 spans 14 amino acids. Between the trimmed V and J ends, which lost 0 bases and 2 bases, there was a span of 7 bases. The V gene's germline CDR1 is LGHNA and CDR2 YNFKEQ. CDR3 residues: CASSQDPQNYGYTF. CDR3 nucleotides: TGTGCCAGCAGCCAAGACCCACAGAACTATGGCTACACCTTC.

The V gene is TRBV15, the J gene TRBJ2-3; 9 nucleotides line up with TRBD1. The V segment lost 1 base and the J segment 5 bases; nucleotides outside the gene matches: 4. CDR3 length: 15 amino acids. CDR1 is LNHNV and CDR2 is YYDKDF in the germline V gene (reference sequence). The CDR3 protein is CATSRVQGAVDTQYF. CDR3 bases: TGTGCCACCAGCAGAGTACAGGGGGCTGTAGATACGCAGTATTTT.

V gene TRBV2 combines with J gene TRBJ1-6; possible D gene TRBD1, 5 bases. Germline V lookup: CDR1 SNHLY, CDR2 FYNNEI. The ends were cut back, 10 bases at V and 10 bases at J, with 17 bases in the middle. This CDR3 contains 13 residues. The CDR3, as DNA: TGTGCCACCATGATGGGGGGTATCTCACCCCTCCACTTT. This gives the protein CATMMGGISPLHF.

This clonotype has a handful of counts. This chain links TRBV7-2 with TRBJ2-7, with a tentative D call TRBD2 (7 bases). Between the trimmed V and J ends, which lost 11 bases and 4 bases, there was a span of 18 bases. CDR3 length: 13 amino acids. Germline V gene lookup returns CDR1 SGHTA and CDR2 FQGNSA. Here the CDR3 reads CASGQRGLYEQYF. CDR3 sequence (DNA): TGTGCCTCCGGACAGCGGGGACTATACGAGCAGTACTTC.

The chain combines TRBV28 with TRBJ2-3; possible D gene TRBD1, 6 bases. The CDR3 runs to 16 residues. Trimming removed 7 bases at V and 2 bases at J, with 19 bases between. CDR1 and CDR2 from the germline V gene are MDHEN and SYDVKM. The CDR3 loop reads CASTRGTGQYTDTQYF. The CDR3 DNA reads as TGTGCCAGCACCCGAGGGACCGGACAGTACACAGATACGCAGTATTTT.

This clonotype was seen more than once but under ten times. This sequence joins TRBV4-1 and TRBJ2-6; either TRBD1 or TRBD2 may fit D (6 bases each). This CDR3 contains 20 residues. Germline V CDR1 and CDR2: MGHRA, YSYEKL. Trimming pared 0 bases from V and 0 bases from J, leaving 18 bases between. DNA for the CDR3: TGCGCCAGCAGCCAAGATCCGGGGGCTTTCGGGCACTCTGGGGCCAACGTCCTGACTTTC. As protein: CASSQDPGAFGHSGANVLTF.

This clonotype was detected many times. The genes are TRBV7-9 and TRBJ2-1; 13 bases align to TRBD2. V dropped 4 bases and J dropped 7; count of bases not matched to a gene: 4. CDR3 length: 15 residues. Looked up from germline, CDR1 is SEHNR and CDR2 is FQNEAQ (reference sequence). CDR3 nucleotides: TGTGCCAGCAGCTACGGGACTAGCGGGGAAAATGAGCAGTTCTTC. As protein: CASSYGTSGENEQFF.

This clonotype was detected ten times or more. CDR3 region: CASSQGQGFGSNQPQHF. CDR3 DNA sequence: TGTGCCAGCAGCCAGGGACAGGGGTTTGGTAGCAATCAGCCCCAGCATTTT. The chain is built from TRBV3-1 and TRBJ1-5; 10 bases match TRBD1. The J segment lost 0 bases and the V segment lost 3 bases, leaving 5 bases of the junction unmatched. Germline values: CDR1 LGHDT, CDR2 YNNKEL (reference sequence). The CDR3 consists of 17 residues.

This clonotype has ten or more counts. The V call is TRBV12-3 or TRBV12-4, the J call TRBJ1-6, with D possibly TRBD1 on 5 matching bases. Trimming stripped 6 bases from V and 5 bases from J, with 14 bases between. The CDR3 totals 15 residues. Here the CDR3 DNA reads TGTGCCAGCAGGGCCAGTGGGGGGAATAATTCACCCCTCCACTTT. Amino acids: CASRASGGNNSPLHF.

This clonotype was recorded a few times. The chain recombines TRBV5-1 with TRBJ2-7; 13 positions match TRBD2. The CDR3 is made up of 21 amino acids. V shed 1 base and J 5 bases; nucleotides not matched to a gene: 21. Looked up from germline, CDR1 is SGHRS and CDR2 is YFSETQ. The CDR3 DNA follows: TGCGCCAGCAGCTTGAAACCCTTTGGATCCGCGGGACTAGCGGGGATCCACGAGCAGTACTTC. This gives the protein CASSLKPFGSAGLAGIHEQYF.

This clonotype was detected only a few times. The genes are TRBV29-1 and TRBJ2-7; 9 bases line up with TRBD2. The CDR3 is 13 residues long. Unmatched junction bases numbered 5, after V lost 1 base and J lost 7 bases. In germline, CDR1 is SQVTM, CDR2 ANQGSEA. The CDR3 DNA reads as TGCAGCGTTGAAGGGCTAGCGGGAAGGGAGCAGTACTTC. This sequence encodes CSVEGLAGREQYF.

The chain carries TRBV11-2 and TRBJ2-7; 7 bases line up with TRBD1. Germline assignment: CDR1 SGHAT and CDR2 FQNNGV. The J segment lost 2 bases and the V segment lost 6 bases, leaving 16 bases of the junction unmatched. The CDR3 contains 17 residues. The CDR3 DNA reads TGTGCCAGCAGTCTTACTACAACAGGGGCCTCAACCTACGAGCAGTACTTC. Translation: CASSLTTTGASTYEQYF.